This T cell receptor beta chain is from a study of blood T cell repertoires in COVID-19. The wider study: COVID-19 samples collected from the United States, Italy and Spain covered acute and convalescent phases. From T cells, B-cell-depleted T cells, or PBMCs came the material, which was cDNA or gDNA.

Methods used by the authors: Nucleated cell counts were estimated from reference gene primer amplification. TCRdb's table, derived via immunoSEQ multiplex PCR, lists solely in-frame clones and lacks some. V and J calls and clone size are as listed in that table; D and trimming were resolved from the DNA. The data hold about 120,000 clones, with around 85% observed a single time. The CDR3 extends over 13 amino acids. V lost 0 bases, J lost 8 bases, and 2 bases stayed unmatched. This chain uses TRBV12-3 or TRBV12-4 with TRBJ1-2; TRBD1 agrees at 8 bases. This TCR was recovered from a man aged 65-85 years who had recovered from COVID-19. Sequenced sample: peripheral blood. The CDR3 DNA reads TGTGCCAGCAGTTTAGCGGACAGGGCAGGCTACACCTTC. Translation gives CASSLADRAGYTF.